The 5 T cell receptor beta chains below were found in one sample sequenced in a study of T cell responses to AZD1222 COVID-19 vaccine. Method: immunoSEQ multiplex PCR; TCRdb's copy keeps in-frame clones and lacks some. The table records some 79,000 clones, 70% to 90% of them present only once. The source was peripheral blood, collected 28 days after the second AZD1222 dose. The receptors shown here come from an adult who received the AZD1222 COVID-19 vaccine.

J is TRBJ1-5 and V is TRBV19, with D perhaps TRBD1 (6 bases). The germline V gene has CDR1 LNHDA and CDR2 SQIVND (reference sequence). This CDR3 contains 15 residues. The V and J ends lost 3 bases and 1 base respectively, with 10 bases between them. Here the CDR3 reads CASSIGQPSNQPQHF. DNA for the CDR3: TGTGCCAGTAGTATCGGACAGCCGAGCAATCAGCCCCAGCATTTT.

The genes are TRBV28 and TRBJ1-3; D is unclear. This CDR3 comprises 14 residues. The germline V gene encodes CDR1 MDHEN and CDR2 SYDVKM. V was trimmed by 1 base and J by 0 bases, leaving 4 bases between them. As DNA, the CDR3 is TGTGCCAGCAGTTTATATGGCTCTGGAAACACCATATATTTT. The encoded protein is CASSLYGSGNTIYF.

CDR3 in amino acids: CASSLPQGADEQYF. The CDR3, as DNA: TGCGCCAGCAGCTTGCCACAGGGGGCCGACGAGCAGTACTTC. The chain joins TRBV5-1 to TRBJ2-7; 9 bases fit TRBD1. Germline V gene data show CDR1 as SGHRS and CDR2 as YFSETQ. CDR3 length: 14 amino acids. J gave up 5 bases and V 1 base, and 4 bases lay outside the gene matches.

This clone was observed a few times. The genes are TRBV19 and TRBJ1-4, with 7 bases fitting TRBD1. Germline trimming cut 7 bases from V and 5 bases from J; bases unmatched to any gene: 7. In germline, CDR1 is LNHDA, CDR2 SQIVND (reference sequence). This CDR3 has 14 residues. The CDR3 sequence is CASKRTGMNEKLFF. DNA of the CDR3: TGTGCCAGTAAGAGGACAGGCATGAATGAAAAACTGTTTTTT.

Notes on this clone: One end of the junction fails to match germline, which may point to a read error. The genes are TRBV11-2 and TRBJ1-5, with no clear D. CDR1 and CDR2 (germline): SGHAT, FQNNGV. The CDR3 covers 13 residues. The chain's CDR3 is CATSNGLDQPQHF. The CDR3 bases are TGTGCCACCAGCAACGGACTTGATCAGCCCCAGCATTTT.